The rows below give T cell receptor beta chains drawn from one sample of a study of Ad26.COV2.S vaccination and SARS-CoV-2 variants. The table came from immunoSEQ multiplex PCR; TCRdb's copy has only in-frame clones and leaves some out. The sample carries around 300,000 clones, about 88% recorded once. The material sequenced was peripheral blood, taken in a trial of Ad26.COV2.S vaccine versus placebo. The receptors originated from a person between 18 and 65 years old who received the Ad26.COV2.S COVID-19 vaccine or a placebo. CDR3s include the opening cysteine and the closing phenylalanine or tryptophan. D genes are given only for firm matches. Clone size appears in some rows only: once, few, many, or a class for an expanded clone.

clone size: NA; D gene: NA; V gene: TRBV6-6; CDR3 length: 16; J gene: TRBJ1-2; CDR3 DNA: TGTGCCAGCAGTTACCCCCCGGACGGGATTAACTATGGCTACACCTTC; CDR3 protein: CASSYPPDGINYGYTF
clone size: NA; D gene: NA; V gene: TRBV19; CDR3 length: 13; J gene: TRBJ1-6; CDR3 DNA: TGTGCCAGTAGTACCATCAATGGGGCGCCCCTCCACTTT; CDR3 protein: CASSTINGAPLHF
clone size: NA; D gene: TRBD2; V gene: TRBV15; CDR3 length: 15; J gene: TRBJ2-7; CDR3 DNA: TGTGCCACCAGCAGAGAAACTAGCGGGGGCCACGAGCAGTACTTC; CDR3 protein: CATSRETSGGHEQYF
clone size: NA; D gene: NA; V gene: TRBV9; CDR3 length: 13; J gene: TRBJ1-1; CDR3 DNA: TGTGCCAGCAGCCCGGCAGGCAACACTGAAGCTTTCTTT; CDR3 protein: CASSPAGNTEAFF
clone size: NA; D gene: NA; V gene: TRBV27; CDR3 length: 11; J gene: TRBJ1-4; CDR3 DNA: TGTGCCAGCAGTTTTGAAGAAAAACTGTTTTTT; CDR3 protein: CASSFEEKLFF
clone size: NA; D gene: TRBD1; V gene: TRBV7-3; CDR3 length: 14; J gene: TRBJ2-2; CDR3 DNA: TGTGCCAGCAGCTTACAGGGGGCGGCCGGGGAGCTGTTTTTT; CDR3 protein: CASSLQGAAGELFF
clone size: NA; D gene: NA; V gene: TRBV27; CDR3 length: 15; J gene: TRBJ2-7; CDR3 DNA: TGTGCCAGCAGTTCCCGCTACCGGGTCAATTACGAGCAGTACTTC; CDR3 protein: CASSSRYRVNYEQYF
clone size: once; D gene: NA; V gene: TRBV9; CDR3 length: 14; J gene: TRBJ1-3; CDR3 DNA: TGTGCCAGCAGCGCTAGAAGCTCTGGAAACACCATATATTTT; CDR3 protein: CASSARSSGNTIYF
clone size: NA; D gene: NA; V gene: TRBV5-5; CDR3 length: 14; J gene: TRBJ1-6; CDR3 DNA: TGTGCCAGCAGCTTGGTTAGTACGAATTCACCCCTCCACTTT; CDR3 protein: CASSLVSTNSPLHF
clone size: NA; D gene: TRBD2; V gene: TRBV7-9; CDR3 length: 16; J gene: TRBJ2-7; CDR3 DNA: TGTGCCAGCAGCTTAGCCGGACTAGCAGGAACCTACGAGCAGTACTTC; CDR3 protein: CASSLAGLAGTYEQYF
clone size: NA; D gene: TRBD1; V gene: TRBV7-6; CDR3 length: 14; J gene: TRBJ1-6; CDR3 DNA: TGTGCCAGCAGCCTAGACAGGGTTAATTCACCCCTCCACTTT; CDR3 protein: CASSLDRVNSPLHF
clone size: NA; D gene: NA; V gene: TRBV7-3; CDR3 length: 14; J gene: TRBJ2-2; CDR3 DNA: TGTGCCAGCAGCCTTGGGGCAGGGGTCGGGGAGCTGTTTTTT; CDR3 protein: CASSLGAGVGELFF
clone size: NA; D gene: NA; V gene: TRBV19; CDR3 length: 15; J gene: TRBJ1-5; CDR3 DNA: TGTGCCAGTAGTTGGGCGGGGGGGAGCAATCAGCCCCAGCATTTT; CDR3 protein: CASSWAGGSNQPQHF
clone size: NA; D gene: NA; V gene: TRBV5-4; CDR3 length: 14; J gene: TRBJ1-5; CDR3 DNA: TGTGCCAGCAGCTTGGGAGGGTCTAATCAGCCCCAGCATTTT; CDR3 protein: CASSLGGSNQPQHF
clone size: few; D gene: NA; V gene: TRBV6-2/TRBV6-3; CDR3 length: 14; J gene: TRBJ1-2; CDR3 DNA: TGTGCCAGCAGTTACCTCGGACAGATAGAAGGCTACACCTTC; CDR3 protein: CASSYLGQIEGYTF
clone size: NA; D gene: TRBD1; V gene: TRBV30; CDR3 length: 15; J gene: TRBJ1-6; CDR3 DNA: TGTGCCTGGAGTGTCGGGACAGGGATTTATTCACCCCTCCACTTT; CDR3 protein: CAWSVGTGIYSPLHF
clone size: NA; D gene: TRBD1; V gene: TRBV18; CDR3 length: 15; J gene: TRBJ1-5; CDR3 DNA: TGTGCCAGCTCACCAAGGGGGCATAGCAATCAGCCCCAGCATTTT; CDR3 protein: CASSPRGHSNQPQHF
clone size: NA; D gene: NA; V gene: TRBV27; CDR3 length: 15; J gene: TRBJ2-1; CDR3 DNA: TGTGCCAGCAGTTCAGCTCTCGGTCCCTACAATGAGCAGTTCTTC; CDR3 protein: CASSSALGPYNEQFF
clone size: NA; D gene: NA; V gene: TRBV10-1; CDR3 length: 17; J gene: TRBJ1-1; CDR3 DNA: TGCGCCAGCAGTGAGATTAGGGATCAGGTTGGTTCCACTGAAGCTTTCTTT; CDR3 protein: CASSEIRDQVGSTEAFF
clone size: NA; D gene: TRBD1; V gene: TRBV5-4; CDR3 length: 15; J gene: TRBJ1-2; CDR3 DNA: TGTGCCAGCAGCTTGAAAACAGGGGTGAACTATGGCTACACCTTC; CDR3 protein: CASSLKTGVNYGYTF
clone size: NA; D gene: NA; V gene: TRBV6-2/TRBV6-3; CDR3 length: 14; J gene: TRBJ2-7; CDR3 DNA: TGTGCCAGCAGTTCAAACATCCAGGTCGGAGAGCAGTACTTC; CDR3 protein: CASSSNIQVGEQYF
clone size: NA; D gene: TRBD2; V gene: TRBV11-3; CDR3 length: 16; J gene: TRBJ2-3; CDR3 DNA: TGTGCCAGCAGCCTCGGTAGCGGGGGGATCACAGATACGCAGTATTTT; CDR3 protein: CASSLGSGGITDTQYF
clone size: NA; D gene: NA; V gene: TRBV9; CDR3 length: 12; J gene: TRBJ1-2; CDR3 DNA: TGTGCCAGCAGCGTAGCGGGGTATGGCTACACCTTC; CDR3 protein: CASSVAGYGYTF
clone size: NA; D gene: NA; V gene: TRBV4-1; CDR3 length: 15; J gene: TRBJ1-4; CDR3 DNA: TGCGCCAGCAGCCAAGTTGGCGGCTCTAATGAAAAACTGTTTTTT; CDR3 protein: CASSQVGGSNEKLFF
clone size: NA; D gene: NA; V gene: TRBV7-8; CDR3 length: 14; J gene: TRBJ2-1; CDR3 DNA: TGTGCCAGCAGCCGAGGACAACACTACAATGAGCAGTTCTTC; CDR3 protein: CASSRGQHYNEQFF
clone size: NA; D gene: NA; V gene: TRBV6-1; CDR3 length: 14; J gene: TRBJ2-5; CDR3 DNA: TGTGCCAGCAGTGAAGGAGGAGGGCCAGAGACCCAGTACTTC; CDR3 protein: CASSEGGGPETQYF
clone size: NA; D gene: NA; V gene: TRBV7-3; CDR3 length: 15; J gene: TRBJ1-3; CDR3 DNA: TGTGCCAGCAGCCCCGGGAGGGGGATGGGAAACACCATATATTTT; CDR3 protein: CASSPGRGMGNTIYF
clone size: NA; D gene: NA; V gene: TRBV28; CDR3 length: 13; J gene: TRBJ2-5; CDR3 DNA: TGTGCCAGCAGCCTGGTGGGTCAAGAGACCCAGTACTTC; CDR3 protein: CASSLVGQETQYF
clone size: once; D gene: TRBD1; V gene: TRBV9; CDR3 length: 16; J gene: TRBJ2-7; CDR3 DNA: TGTGCCAGCAGCGTAGGAAGCAAGGGGGCCTGGGACGAGCAGTACTTC; CDR3 protein: CASSVGSKGAWDEQYF
clone size: NA; D gene: NA; V gene: TRBV14; CDR3 length: 13; J gene: TRBJ1-1; CDR3 DNA: TGTGCCAGCAGCCAACATGGGGCGGTTGAAGCTTTCTTT; CDR3 protein: CASSQHGAVEAFF
clone size: once; D gene: NA; V gene: TRBV11-3; CDR3 length: 16; J gene: TRBJ2-7; CDR3 DNA: TGTGCCAGCAGCTTAGTAGGGGGATTGGGGGCACACGAGCAGTACTTC; CDR3 protein: CASSLVGGLGAHEQYF